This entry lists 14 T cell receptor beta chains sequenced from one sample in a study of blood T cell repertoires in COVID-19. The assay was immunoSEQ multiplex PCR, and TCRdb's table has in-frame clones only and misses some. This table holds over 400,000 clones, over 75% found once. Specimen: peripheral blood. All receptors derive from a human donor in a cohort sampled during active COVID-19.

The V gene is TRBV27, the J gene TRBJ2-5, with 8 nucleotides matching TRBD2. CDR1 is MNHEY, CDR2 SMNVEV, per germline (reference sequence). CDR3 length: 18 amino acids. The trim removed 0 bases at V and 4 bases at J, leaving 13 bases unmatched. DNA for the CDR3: TGTGCCAGCAGTTTATCCGTTCCGGGAGGGCCAGGAGGAGAGACCCAGTACTTC. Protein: CASSLSVPGGPGGETQYF.

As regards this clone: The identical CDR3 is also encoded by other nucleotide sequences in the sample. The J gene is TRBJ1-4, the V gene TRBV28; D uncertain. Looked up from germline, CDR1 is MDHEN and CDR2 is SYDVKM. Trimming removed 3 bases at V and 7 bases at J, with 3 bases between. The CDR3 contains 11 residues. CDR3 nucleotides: TGTGCCAGCAGTTTGCGTGAAAAACTGTTTTTT. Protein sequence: CASSLREKLFF. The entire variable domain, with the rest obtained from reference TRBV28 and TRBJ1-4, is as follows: DVKVTQSSRYLVKRTGEKVFLECVQDMDHENMFWYRQDPGLGLRLIYFSYDVKMKEKGDIPEGYSVSREKKERFSLILESASTNQTSMYLCASSLREKLFFGSGTQLSVL.

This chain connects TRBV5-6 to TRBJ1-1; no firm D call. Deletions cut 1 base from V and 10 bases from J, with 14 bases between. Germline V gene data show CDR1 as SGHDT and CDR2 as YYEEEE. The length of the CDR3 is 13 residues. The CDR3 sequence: CASSLRQAERAFF. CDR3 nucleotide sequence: TGTGCCAGCAGCTTGAGGCAGGCCGAACGAGCTTTCTTT.

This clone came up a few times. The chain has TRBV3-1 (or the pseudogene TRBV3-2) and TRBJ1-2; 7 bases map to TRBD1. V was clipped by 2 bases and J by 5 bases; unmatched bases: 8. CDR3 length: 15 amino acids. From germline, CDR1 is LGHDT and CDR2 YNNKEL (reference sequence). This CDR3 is CASSQRGQPDYGYTF. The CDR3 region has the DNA TGTGCCAGCAGCCAAAGGGGACAGCCAGATTATGGCTACACCTTC.

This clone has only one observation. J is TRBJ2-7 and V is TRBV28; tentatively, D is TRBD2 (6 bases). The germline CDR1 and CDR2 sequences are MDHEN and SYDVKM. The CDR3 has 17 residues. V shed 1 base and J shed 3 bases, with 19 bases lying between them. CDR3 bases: TGTGCCAGCAGTTTATTAGTTCGTGGGACTTATTACTACGAGCAGTACTTC. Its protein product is CASSLLVRGTYYYEQYF.

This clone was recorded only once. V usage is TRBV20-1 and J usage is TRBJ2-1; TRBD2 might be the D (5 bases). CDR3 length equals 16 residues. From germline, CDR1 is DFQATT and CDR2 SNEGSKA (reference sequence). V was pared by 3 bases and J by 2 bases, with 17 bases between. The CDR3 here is CSASSQRSGAYNEQFF. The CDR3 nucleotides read TGCAGTGCTAGTTCCCAGAGAAGCGGAGCCTACAATGAGCAGTTCTTC.

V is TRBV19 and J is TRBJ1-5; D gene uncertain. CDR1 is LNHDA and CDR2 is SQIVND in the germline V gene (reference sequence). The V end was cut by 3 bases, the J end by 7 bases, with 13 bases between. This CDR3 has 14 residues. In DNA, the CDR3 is TGTGCCAGTAGTATGTCAGGAGGAGCGCAGCCCCAGCATTTT. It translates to CASSMSGGAQPQHF.

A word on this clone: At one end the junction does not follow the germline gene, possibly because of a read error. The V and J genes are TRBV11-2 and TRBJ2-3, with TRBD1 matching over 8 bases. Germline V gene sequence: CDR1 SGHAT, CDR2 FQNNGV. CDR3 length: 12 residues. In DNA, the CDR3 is TGTGCCAGCAGCCCAAACAGGGGGTCTCCCGCCTTT. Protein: CASSPNRGSPAF.

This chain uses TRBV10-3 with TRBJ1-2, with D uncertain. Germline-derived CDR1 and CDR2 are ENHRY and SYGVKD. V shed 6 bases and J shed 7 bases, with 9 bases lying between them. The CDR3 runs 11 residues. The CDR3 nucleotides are TGTGCCATCAGCGACGGAGGTGGCTACACCTTC. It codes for CAISDGGGYTF.

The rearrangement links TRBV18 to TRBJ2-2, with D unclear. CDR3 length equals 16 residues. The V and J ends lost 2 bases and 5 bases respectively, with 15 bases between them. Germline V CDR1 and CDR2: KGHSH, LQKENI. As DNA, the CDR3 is TGTGCCAGCTCACCATATGTTCGATCGGAGACCGGGGAGCTGTTTTTT. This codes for CASSPYVRSETGELFF.

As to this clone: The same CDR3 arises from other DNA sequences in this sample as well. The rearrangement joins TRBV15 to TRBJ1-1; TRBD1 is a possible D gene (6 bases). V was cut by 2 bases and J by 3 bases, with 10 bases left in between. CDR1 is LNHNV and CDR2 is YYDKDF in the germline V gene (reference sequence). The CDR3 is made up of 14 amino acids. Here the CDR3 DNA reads TGTGCCACCAGCAGAAAAACAGGGTACACTGAAGCTTTCTTT. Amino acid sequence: CATSRKTGYTEAFF. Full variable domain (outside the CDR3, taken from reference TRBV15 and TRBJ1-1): DAMVIQNPRYQVTQFGKPVTLSCSQTLNHNVMYWYQQKSSQAPKLLFHYYDKDFNNEADTPDNFQSRRPNTSFCFLDIRSPGLGDTAMYLCATSRKTGYTEAFFGQGTRLTVV.

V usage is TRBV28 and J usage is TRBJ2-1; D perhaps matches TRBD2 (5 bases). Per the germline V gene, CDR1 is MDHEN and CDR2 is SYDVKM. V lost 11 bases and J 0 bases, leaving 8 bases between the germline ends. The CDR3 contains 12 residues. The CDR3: CAAEGSYNEQFF. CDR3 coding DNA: TGTGCCGCTGAGGGCTCCTACAATGAGCAGTTCTTC.

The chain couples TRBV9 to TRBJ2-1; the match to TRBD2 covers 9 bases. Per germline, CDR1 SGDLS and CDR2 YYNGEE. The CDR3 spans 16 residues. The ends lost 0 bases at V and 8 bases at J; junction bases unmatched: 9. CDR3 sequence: CASSVATREGQDEQFF. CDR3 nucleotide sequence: TGTGCCAGCAGCGTAGCTACGCGGGAGGGCCAAGATGAGCAGTTCTTC.

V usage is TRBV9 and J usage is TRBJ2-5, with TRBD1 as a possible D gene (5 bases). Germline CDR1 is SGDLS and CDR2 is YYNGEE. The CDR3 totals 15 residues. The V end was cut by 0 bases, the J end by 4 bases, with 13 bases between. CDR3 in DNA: TGTGCCAGCAGCGTAGGTGGCAGGGCGGCAGAGACCCAGTACTTC. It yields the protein CASSVGGRAAETQYF.